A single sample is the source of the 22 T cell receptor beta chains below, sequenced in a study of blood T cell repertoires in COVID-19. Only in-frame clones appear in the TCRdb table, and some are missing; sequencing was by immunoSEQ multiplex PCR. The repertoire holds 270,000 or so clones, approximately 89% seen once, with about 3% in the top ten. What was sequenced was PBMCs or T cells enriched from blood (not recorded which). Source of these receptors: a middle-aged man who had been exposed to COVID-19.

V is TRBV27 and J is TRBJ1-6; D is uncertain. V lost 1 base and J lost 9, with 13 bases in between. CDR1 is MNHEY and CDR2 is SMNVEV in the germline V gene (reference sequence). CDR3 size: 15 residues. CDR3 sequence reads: CASSLFESLFSPLHF. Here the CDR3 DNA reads TGTGCCAGCAGTTTATTTGAGTCATTATTTTCACCCCTCCACTTT.

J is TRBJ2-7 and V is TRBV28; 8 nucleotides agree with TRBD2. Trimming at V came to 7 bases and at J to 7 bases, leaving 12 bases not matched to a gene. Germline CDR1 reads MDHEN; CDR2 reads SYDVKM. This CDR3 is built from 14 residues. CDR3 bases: TGTGCCAGCAACGGCGGGACTAGTTATACGGAGCAGTACTTC. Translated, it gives CASNGGTSYTEQYF.

The CDR3 DNA reads as TGTGCCAGCAGCTGGTTCCAGCGGGAGGGCCGCTGGGAGACCCAGTACTTC. This encodes CASSWFQREGRWETQYF. This chain links TRBV7-9 with TRBJ2-5; 10 nucleotides line up with TRBD2. The V and J ends lost 4 bases and 5 bases, in that order; junction bases with no gene match: 13. The CDR3 loop spans 17 amino acids. Germline V gives CDR1 SEHNR, CDR2 FQNEAQ (reference sequence).

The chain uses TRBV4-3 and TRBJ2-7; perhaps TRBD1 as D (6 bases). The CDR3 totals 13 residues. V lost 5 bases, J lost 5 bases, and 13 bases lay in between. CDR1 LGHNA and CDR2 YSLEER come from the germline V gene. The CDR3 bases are TGCGCCAGCAGCATCAACAGGGTTCACGAGCAGTACTTC. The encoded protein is CASSINRVHEQYF.

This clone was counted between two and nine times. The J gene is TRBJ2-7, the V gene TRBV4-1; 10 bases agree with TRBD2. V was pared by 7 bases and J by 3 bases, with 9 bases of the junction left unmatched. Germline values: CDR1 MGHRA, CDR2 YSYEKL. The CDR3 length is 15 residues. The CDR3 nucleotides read TGCGCCAGCATGCTAAGGACTAGCGGAGGCTACGAGCAGTACTTC. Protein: CASMLRTSGGYEQYF.

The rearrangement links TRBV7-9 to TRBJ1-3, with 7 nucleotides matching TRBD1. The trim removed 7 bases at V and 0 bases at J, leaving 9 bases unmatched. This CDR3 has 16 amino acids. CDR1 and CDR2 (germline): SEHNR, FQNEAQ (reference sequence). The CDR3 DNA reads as TGTGCCAGCAACTCATTGGGACAGACCTCTGGAAACACCATATATTTT. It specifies CASNSLGQTSGNTIYF.

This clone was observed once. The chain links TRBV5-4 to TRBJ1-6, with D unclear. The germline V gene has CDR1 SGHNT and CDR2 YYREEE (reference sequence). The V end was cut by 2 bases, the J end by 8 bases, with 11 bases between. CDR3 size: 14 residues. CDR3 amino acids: CASSFGLPYSPLHF. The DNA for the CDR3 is TGTGCCAGCAGCTTTGGACTCCCCTATTCACCCCTCCACTTT.

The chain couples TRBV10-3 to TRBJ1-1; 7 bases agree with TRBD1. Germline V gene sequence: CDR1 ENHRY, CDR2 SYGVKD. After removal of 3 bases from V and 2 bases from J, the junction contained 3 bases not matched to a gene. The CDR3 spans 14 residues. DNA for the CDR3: TGTGCCATCAGTGACGAGGGGGCAAACACTGAAGCTTTCTTT. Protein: CAISDEGANTEAFF.

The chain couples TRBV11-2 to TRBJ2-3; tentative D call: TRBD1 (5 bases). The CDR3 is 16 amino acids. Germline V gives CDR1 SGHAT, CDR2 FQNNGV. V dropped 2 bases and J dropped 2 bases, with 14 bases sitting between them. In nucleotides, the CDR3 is TGTGCCAGCAGCTTATTTAGGGGCCAAATCACAGATACGCAGTATTTT. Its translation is CASSLFRGQITDTQYF.

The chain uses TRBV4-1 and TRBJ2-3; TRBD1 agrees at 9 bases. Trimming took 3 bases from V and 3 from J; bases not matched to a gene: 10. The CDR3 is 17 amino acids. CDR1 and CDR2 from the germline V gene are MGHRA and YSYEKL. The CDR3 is CASSHPPWTGETDTQYF. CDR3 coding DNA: TGCGCCAGCAGCCATCCCCCTTGGACAGGGGAGACAGATACGCAGTATTTT.

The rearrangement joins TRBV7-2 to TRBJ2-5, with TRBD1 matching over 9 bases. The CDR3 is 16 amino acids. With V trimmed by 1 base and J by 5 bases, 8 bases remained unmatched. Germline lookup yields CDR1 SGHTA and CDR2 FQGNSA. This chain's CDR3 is CASSLDGTGLWETQYF. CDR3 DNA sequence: TGTGCCAGCAGCTTAGATGGGACAGGGCTCTGGGAGACCCAGTACTTC.

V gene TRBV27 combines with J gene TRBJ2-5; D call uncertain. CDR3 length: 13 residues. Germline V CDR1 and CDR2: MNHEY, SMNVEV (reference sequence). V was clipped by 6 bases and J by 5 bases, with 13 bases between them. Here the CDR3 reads CASRVTNGETQYF. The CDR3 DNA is TGTGCCAGCAGGGTCACTAATGGGGAGACCCAGTACTTC.

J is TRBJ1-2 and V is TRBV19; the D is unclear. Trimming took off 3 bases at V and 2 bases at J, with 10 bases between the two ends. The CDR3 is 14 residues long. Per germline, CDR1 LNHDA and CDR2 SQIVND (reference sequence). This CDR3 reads CASSIMEGNYGYTF. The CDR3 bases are TGTGCCAGTAGTATTATGGAGGGAAACTATGGCTACACCTTC.

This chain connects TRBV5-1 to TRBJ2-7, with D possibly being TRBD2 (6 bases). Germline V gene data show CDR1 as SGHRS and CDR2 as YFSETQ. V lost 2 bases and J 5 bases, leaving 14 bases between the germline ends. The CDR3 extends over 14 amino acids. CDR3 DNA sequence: TGCGCCAGCAGCTTCTCCGGGAGCGTCAACGAGCAGTACTTC. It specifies CASSFSGSVNEQYF.

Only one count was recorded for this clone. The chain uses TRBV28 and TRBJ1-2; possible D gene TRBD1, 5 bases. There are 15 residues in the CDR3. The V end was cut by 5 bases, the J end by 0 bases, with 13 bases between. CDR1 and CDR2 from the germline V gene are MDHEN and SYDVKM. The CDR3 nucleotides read TGTGCCAGCAGTGTAAAGTACAGGCCTAACTATGGCTACACCTTC. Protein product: CASSVKYRPNYGYTF.

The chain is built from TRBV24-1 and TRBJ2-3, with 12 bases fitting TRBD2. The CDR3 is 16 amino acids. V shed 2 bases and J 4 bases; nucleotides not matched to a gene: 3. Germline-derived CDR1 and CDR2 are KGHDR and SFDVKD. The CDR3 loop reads CATSDSTSGSSDTQYF. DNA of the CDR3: TGTGCCACCAGTGATTCGACTAGCGGGAGCTCAGATACGCAGTATTTT.

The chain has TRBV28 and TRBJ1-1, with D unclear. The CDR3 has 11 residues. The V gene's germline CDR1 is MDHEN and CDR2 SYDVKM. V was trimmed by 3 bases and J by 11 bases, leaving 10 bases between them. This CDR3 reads CASSLRIEAFF. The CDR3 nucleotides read TGTGCCAGCAGTTTGCGAATTGAGGCTTTCTTT.

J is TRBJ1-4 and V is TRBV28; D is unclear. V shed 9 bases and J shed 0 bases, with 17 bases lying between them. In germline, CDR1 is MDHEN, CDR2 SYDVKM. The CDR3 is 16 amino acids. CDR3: CASHGLGGATNEKLFF. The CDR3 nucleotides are TGTGCCAGTCACGGCTTAGGCGGGGCAACTAATGAAAAACTGTTTTTT.

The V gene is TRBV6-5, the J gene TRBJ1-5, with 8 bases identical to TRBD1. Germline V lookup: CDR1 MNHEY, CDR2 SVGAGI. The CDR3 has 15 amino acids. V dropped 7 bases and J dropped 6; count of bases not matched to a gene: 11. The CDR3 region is CASTLPQGAGQPQHF. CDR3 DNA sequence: TGTGCCAGCACCCTCCCTCAGGGGGCAGGTCAGCCCCAGCATTTT.

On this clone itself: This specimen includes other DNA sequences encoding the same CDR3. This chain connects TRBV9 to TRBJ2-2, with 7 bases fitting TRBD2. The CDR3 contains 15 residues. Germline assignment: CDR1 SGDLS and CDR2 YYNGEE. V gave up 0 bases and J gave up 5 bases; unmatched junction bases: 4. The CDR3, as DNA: TGTGCCAGCAGCGTAGCGGGAGGTGGGACCGGGGAGCTGTTTTTT. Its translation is CASSVAGGGTGELFF. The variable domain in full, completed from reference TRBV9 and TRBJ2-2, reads DSGVTQTPKHLITATGQRVTLRCSPRSGDLSVYWYQQSLDQGLQFLIQYYNGEERAKGNILERFSAQQFPDLHSELNLSSLELGDSALYFCASSVAGGGTGELFFGEGSRLTVL.

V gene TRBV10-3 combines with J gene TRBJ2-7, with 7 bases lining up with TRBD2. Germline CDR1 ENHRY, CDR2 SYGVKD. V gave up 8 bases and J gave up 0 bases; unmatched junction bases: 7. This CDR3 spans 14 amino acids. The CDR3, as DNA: TGTGCCATCTTGCAAGCGGGAAGCTCCTACGAGCAGTACTTC. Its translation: CAILQAGSSYEQYF.

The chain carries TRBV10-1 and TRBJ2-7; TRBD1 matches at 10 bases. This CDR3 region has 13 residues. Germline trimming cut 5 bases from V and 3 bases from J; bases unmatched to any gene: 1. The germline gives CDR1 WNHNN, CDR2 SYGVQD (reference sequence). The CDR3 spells CASSRTGGYEQYF. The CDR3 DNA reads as TGCGCCAGCAGTCGGACAGGGGGCTACGAGCAGTACTTC.